This entry is about one T cell receptor (beta chain). Unique molecular identifiers were incorporated during preparation of the TCRbeta library. TCRdb reprocessed the PCR reads with MiXCR, giving one entry per CDR3 protein. The sample has hundreds of thousands of distinct CDR3 sequences; about an eighth are singletons. This entry is derived from a study of T-cell reconstitution after alpha-beta-depleted transplantation in children. With 6 bases clipped from V and 7 bases from J, the junction kept 11 bases outside the gene matches. CDR3 length: 16 amino acids. CDR1 is MNHEY, CDR2 SVGEGT, per germline. The receptor's source is a human donor who donated a stem cell graft to a child with Fanconi anemia. Sample: PBMCs, taken from the stem cell graft. V is TRBV6-2 or TRBV6-3 and J is TRBJ1-4; 10 bases match TRBD1. The CDR3 DNA reads TGTGCCAGCAGATACCGTCCGGGACAGGGGATTGAAAAACTGTTTTTT. Translation gives CASRYRPGQGIEKLFF.